A single sample gave rise to the 23 T cell receptor beta chains below, sequenced in a study of CD8 T cells in ankylosing spondylitis. TCRdb re-called the 5' RACE reads through MiXCR, storing one row per CDR3 protein. This table has under 400,000 distinct CDR3 sequences, roughly 12% appearing once. Sequencing used blood, either unsorted or a sorted T cell fraction (not recorded which). The receptor set was obtained from a female donor with ankylosing spondylitis or in good health (not recorded which).

This clonotype was recorded a few times. This chain links TRBV5-6 with TRBJ2-1; 10 positions agree with TRBD1. The CDR3 has 14 amino acids. The germline gives CDR1 SGHDT, CDR2 YYEEEE. V trimming: 3 bases; J trimming: 8 bases; junction bases outside the gene matches: 5. The chain's CDR3 is CASSSGTGVHEQFF. DNA of the CDR3: TGTGCCAGCAGCTCGGGGACAGGGGTCCATGAGCAGTTCTTC.

This clonotype has ten or more counts. The V gene is TRBV20-1, the J gene TRBJ1-1, with 7 bases aligning to TRBD1. The germline gives CDR1 DFQATT, CDR2 SNEGSKA (reference sequence). CDR3 length: 14 residues. Trimming at V came to 2 bases and at J to 1 base, leaving 4 bases not matched to a gene. This CDR3 reads CSARSGGANTEAFF. The CDR3, as DNA: TGCAGTGCTAGATCAGGGGGGGCGAACACTGAAGCTTTCTTT.

Comments on this clonotype: With a much larger clone just one base away, this may be a read error. V and J are TRBV12-3 or TRBV12-4 and TRBJ2-1; D could derive from TRBD1 or TRBD2 (5 bases each). V lost 7 bases and J lost 7, with 17 bases in between. This CDR3 is 14 amino acids long. The DNA of the CDR3 is TGTGCCAGCAACTTCCGGGGCCCCGTTAATGAGCAGTTCTTC. This encodes CASNFRGPVNEQFF.

This clonotype was detected many times. This chain joins TRBV20-1 and TRBJ2-3, with D tentatively TRBD2 (6 bases). CDR1 and CDR2 from the germline V gene are DFQATT and SNEGSKA (reference sequence). There are 13 residues in the CDR3. V gave up 3 bases and J gave up 2 bases, with 9 bases separating them. This CDR3 is CSARALATDTQYF. CDR3 bases: TGCAGTGCTAGGGCACTAGCCACAGATACGCAGTATTTT.

The table lists this clonotype with many counts. The chain employs TRBV5-1 and TRBJ2-1; tentative D call: TRBD2 (5 bases). CDR3 size: 13 residues. The V and J ends lost 2 bases and 5 bases respectively, with 8 bases between them. The germline V gene encodes CDR1 SGHRS and CDR2 YFSETQ. CDR3 bases: TGCGCCAGCAGCTTTATCGGGGACAATGAGCAGTTCTTC. Its protein product is CASSFIGDNEQFF.

This clonotype was seen at least ten times. The CDR3 DNA is TGTGCCAGCAGGTTTAAAGGACCTAATGAAAAACTGTTTTTT. Protein: CASRFKGPNEKLFF. The chain links TRBV12-3 or TRBV12-4 to TRBJ1-4; D gene unclear. This CDR3 spans 14 amino acids. Deletions cut 6 bases from V and 3 bases from J, with 11 bases between.

This clonotype has a count of ten or more. The J gene is TRBJ2-1, the V gene TRBV19; D remains unclear. The germline V gene encodes CDR1 LNHDA and CDR2 SQIVND (reference sequence). V was clipped by 4 bases and J by 6 bases, with 13 bases between them. The length of the CDR3 is 14 residues. Here the CDR3 reads CASSNWEGSNEQFF. The CDR3 DNA is TGTGCCAGTAGTAATTGGGAAGGAAGCAATGAGCAGTTCTTC.

This chain links TRBV5-1 with TRBJ1-4, with 8 bases aligning to TRBD1. Germline V lookup: CDR1 SGHRS, CDR2 YFSETQ. With V trimmed by 4 bases and J by 6 bases, 8 bases remained unmatched. The CDR3 runs 15 residues. CDR3 loop: CASSIRQGSHEKLFF. CDR3 coding DNA: TGCGCCAGCAGCATCAGACAGGGGTCCCATGAAAAACTGTTTTTT. The full variable domain, with the rest looked up from reference TRBV5-1 and TRBJ1-4, is KAGVTQTPRYLIKTRGQQVTLSCSPISGHRSVSWYQQTPGQGLQFLFEYFSETQRNKGNFPGRFSGRQFSNSRSEMNVSTLELGDSALYLCASSIRQGSHEKLFFGSGTQLSVL.

The V gene is TRBV7-2, the J gene TRBJ1-2; D possibly corresponds to TRBD1 (5 bases). CDR1 and CDR2 from the germline V gene are SGHTA and FQGNSA. The CDR3 runs 15 residues. V was cut by 1 base and J by 7 bases, with 16 bases left in between. The CDR3 here is CASSLGLGGVGGYTF. The CDR3 DNA reads as TGTGCCAGCAGCTTAGGTTTAGGAGGGGTCGGTGGCTACACCTTC.

This clonotype showed up many times. This chain joins TRBV20-1 and TRBJ2-3; the match to TRBD2 covers 9 bases. Trimming took 6 bases from V and 5 from J; bases not matched to a gene: 9. The germline V gene encodes CDR1 DFQATT and CDR2 SNEGSKA (reference sequence). There are 14 residues in the CDR3. The chain's CDR3 is CSASSGGGEDTQYF. The CDR3 nucleotides read TGCAGTGCGAGTAGCGGGGGAGGGGAAGATACGCAGTATTTT.

In its sample, this clonotype was seen many times. This chain uses TRBV5-6 with TRBJ2-3; D may be TRBD1 or TRBD2 (5 bases each). There are 16 residues in the CDR3. Germline CDR1 is SGHDT and CDR2 is YYEEEE. V gave up 2 bases and J gave up 7 bases, with 20 bases separating them. CDR3 region: CASSFGPPGRGHTQYF. As DNA, the CDR3 is TGTGCCAGCAGCTTTGGCCCCCCAGGGAGAGGACATACGCAGTATTTT. The variable domain in full, completed from reference TRBV5-6 and TRBJ2-3, reads DAGVTQSPTHLIKTRGQQVTLRCSPKSGHDTVSWYQQALGQGPQFIFQYYEEEERQRGNFPDRFSGHQFPNYSSELNVNALLLGDSALYLCASSFGPPGRGHTQYFGPGTRLTVL.

The chain carries TRBV6-2 or TRBV6-3 and TRBJ1-1, with D tentatively TRBD1 (6 bases). CDR3 length: 14 residues. The V gene's germline CDR1 is MNHEY and CDR2 SVGEGT. Trimming cost V 6 bases and J 4 bases, with 15 bases left between them. The CDR3 region is CASRLTSGVTEAFF. As DNA, the CDR3 is TGTGCCAGCAGACTCACCTCAGGGGTCACTGAAGCTTTCTTT.

This clonotype was observed at least ten times. The chain carries TRBV5-1 and TRBJ2-1; 14 nucleotides agree with TRBD2. This CDR3 is built from 16 residues. Germline V lookup: CDR1 SGHRS, CDR2 YFSETQ. After removal of 4 bases from V and 3 bases from J, the junction contained 3 bases not matched to a gene. CDR3 protein: CASSGGLAGDYNEQFF. The CDR3 DNA reads as TGCGCCAGCAGCGGGGGACTAGCGGGGGACTACAATGAGCAGTTCTTC.

This clonotype was seen at least ten times. The chain employs TRBV28 and TRBJ2-7; 9 nucleotides agree with TRBD2. Germline CDR1 reads MDHEN; CDR2 reads SYDVKM. This CDR3 contains 14 residues. V was clipped by 7 bases and J by 2 bases; unmatched bases: 6. Here the CDR3 DNA reads TGTGCCAGCACCCTAGCGGGACAGCCCTACGAGCAGTACTTC. Translated, it gives CASTLAGQPYEQYF.

The sample holds many counts of this clonotype. The chain has TRBV30 and TRBJ2-7; possible D gene TRBD2, 5 bases. Germline V gives CDR1 GTSNPN, CDR2 SVGIG (reference sequence). The CDR3 is 13 amino acids. Trimming removed 5 bases from V and 6 bases from J, with 17 bases in between. The CDR3 coding sequence is TGTGCCTGGGAGGGCGGGTTTTCAGGCGAGCAGTACTTC. Encoded protein: CAWEGGFSGEQYF. The full variable domain, in which reference TRBV30 and TRBJ2-7 provide the parts outside the CDR3, is SQTIHQWPATLVQPVGSPLSLECTVEGTSNPNLYWYRQAAGRGLQLLFYSVGIGQISSEVPQNLSASRPQDRQFILSSKKLLLSDSGFYLCAWEGGFSGEQYFGPGTRLTVT.

A note on this clonotype: Because the CDR3 is missing its conserved closing phenylalanine or tryptophan, this is likely a read error. This chain uses TRBV18 with TRBJ1-6; D remains unclear. The CDR3 has 15 amino acids. Between the trimmed V and J ends, which lost 6 bases and 9 bases, there was a span of 18 bases. Germline values: CDR1 KGHSH, CDR2 LQKENI. The CDR3 spells CASSPNHEGISPLHY. CDR3 sequence (DNA): TGTGCCAGCTCTCCGAATCACGAGGGAATTTCACCCCTCCACTAT.

This clonotype was seen at least ten times. The V and J genes are TRBV10-3 and TRBJ2-2; D is possibly TRBD2 (6 bases). The CDR3 is 16 amino acids. Germline CDR1 and CDR2: ENHRY and SYGVKD. Between the trimmed V and J ends, which lost 0 bases and 0 bases, there was a span of 8 bases. The CDR3 loop reads CAISESGGANTGELFF. CDR3 nucleotides: TGTGCCATCAGTGAGTCCGGAGGGGCGAACACCGGGGAGCTGTTTTTT.

This clonotype was detected only a few times. The rearrangement links TRBV4-2 to TRBJ1-2; no definite D call. V gave up 5 bases and J gave up 3 bases, with 13 bases separating them. Germline CDR1 LGHNA, CDR2 YNFKEQ. The CDR3 loop spans 14 amino acids. In DNA form, the CDR3 reads TGTGCCAGCAGCTCTCAGGTGGCTGACTATGGCTACACCTTC. Translating gives CASSSQVADYGYTF.

This clonotype was counted ten times or more. This sequence joins TRBV12-3 or TRBV12-4 and TRBJ1-5; 7 nucleotides line up with TRBD1. CDR3 length: 15 amino acids. V lost 8 bases and J lost 3; bases outside the gene matches: 10. CDR3 nucleotide sequence: TGTGCCAGCCGCCCCACAGGGGCCGACAATCAGCCCCAGCATTTT. It encodes CASRPTGADNQPQHF.

This clonotype was seen more than once but under ten times. The chain has TRBV3-1 and TRBJ2-2, with a tentative D call TRBD2 (7 bases). Germline assignment: CDR1 LGHDT and CDR2 YNNKEL (reference sequence). V gave up 5 bases and J gave up 0 bases, with 13 bases separating them. The CDR3 consists of 16 residues. The CDR3 protein is CASSDRGAANTGELFF. DNA of the CDR3: TGTGCCAGCAGCGATCGGGGGGCCGCGAACACCGGGGAGCTGTTTTTT. The entire variable domain, with the rest obtained from reference TRBV3-1 and TRBJ2-2, is as follows: DTAVSQTPKYLVTQMGNDKSIKCEQNLGHDTMYWYKQDSKKFLKIMFSYNNKELIINETVPNRFSPKSPDKAHLNLHINSLELGDSAVYFCASSDRGAANTGELFFGEGSRLTVL.

The genes are TRBV21-1 and TRBJ2-1; the DNA was not used to check the table's D call, TRBD2. TRBV21-1 has pseudogene status. This CDR3 spans 20 amino acids. CDR3 residues: CASSKERGVRRYSSYNEQFF. CDR3 sequence (DNA): TGTGCCAGCAGCAAAGAACGCGGAGTCCGACGATATAGCTCCTACAATGAGCAGTTCTTC.

The CDR3 DNA follows: TGTGCCAGCAGACCTACCATGGGGGTCTATCAGCCCCAGCATTTT. Its translation is CASRPTMGVYQPQHF. The chain combines TRBV28 with TRBJ1-5, with a tentative D call TRBD1 (5 bases). V gave up 6 bases and J gave up 5 bases, with 17 bases separating them. Germline CDR1 MDHEN, CDR2 SYDVKM. This CDR3 is built from 15 residues.

This clonotype was seen repeatedly, ten times or more. CDR3 sequence reads: CASSLEAEAYEQYF. The DNA for the CDR3 is TGTGCCAGCAGCCTAGAGGCGGAGGCCTACGAGCAGTACTTC. The rearrangement joins TRBV7-8 to TRBJ2-7; D may be TRBD2 (5 bases). Germline CDR1 is SGHVS and CDR2 is FQNEAQ. The CDR3 contains 14 residues. The V end was cut by 5 bases, the J end by 2 bases, with 13 bases between.